These T cell receptor beta chains were read from a single sample in a study of cytomegalovirus exposure and HLA in healthy donors. Here immunoSEQ multiplex PCR was the method, and the copy in TCRdb shows in-frame clones only, minus some. The sample contains tens of thousands of clones, approximately 93% of which appear only once. Sequenced: PBMCs. These receptors came from a woman aged 18-35 years in good health and CMV-seropositive. Both conserved end residues are part of each CDR3. D genes are given only for firm matches. Some rows have no size entry. The others give once, few or many, or a class for an expanded clone.

len | j_gene | v_gene | abundance | d_gene | CDR3aa | CDR3nt
14 | TRBJ1-6 | TRBV6-6 | NA | TRBD1 | CASSVTGDSSPLHF | TGTGCCAGCAGTGTCACAGGGGACAGTTCACCCCTCCACTTT
14 | TRBJ2-5 | TRBV7-8 | NA | TRBD2 | CASSLVGGSETQYF | TGTGCCAGCAGCTTAGTGGGAGGGTCTGAGACCCAGTACTTC
14 | TRBJ1-4 | TRBV7-2 | NA | NA | CASSLAGGGEKLFF | TGTGCCAGCAGCTTAGCGGGGGGAGGAGAAAAACTGTTTTTT
15 | TRBJ2-6 | TRBV11-3 | NA | NA | CASSLGGTGANVLTF | TGTGCCAGCAGCTTAGGCGGGACTGGGGCCAACGTCCTGACTTTC
13 | TRBJ1-2 | TRBV9 | NA | TRBD1 | CASSPRTGYGYTF | TGTGCCAGCAGCCCCCGGACAGGGTATGGCTACACCTTC
16 | TRBJ1-1 | TRBV18 | NA | TRBD1 | CASSPPWTGRNTEAFF | TGTGCCAGCTCACCACCGTGGACAGGCAGAAACACTGAAGCTTTCTTT
14 | TRBJ1-1 | TRBV7-2 | NA | NA | CASSPGAANTEAFF | TGTGCCAGCAGCCCAGGGGCCGCGAACACTGAAGCTTTCTTT
15 | TRBJ2-7 | TRBV9 | NA | TRBD1 | CASSLTGTGDYEQYF | TGTGCCAGCAGCTTAACCGGGACAGGAGACTACGAGCAGTACTTC
14 | TRBJ2-5 | TRBV28 | NA | NA | CASSHGGLAETQYF | TGTGCCAGCAGTCACGGGGGTCTGGCCGAGACCCAGTACTTC
17 | TRBJ2-2 | TRBV9 | NA | NA | CASSSPYPVSAYGELFF | TGTGCCAGCAGCTCCCCGTACCCGGTGTCCGCATATGGGGAGCTGTTTTTT
15 | TRBJ1-5 | TRBV19 | once | TRBD1 | CASSEIRDSYQPQHF | TGTGCCAGTAGCGAGATCAGGGACAGCTATCAGCCCCAGCATTTT
15 | TRBJ2-7 | TRBV6-1 | NA | TRBD1 | CATAEPGTGTYEQYF | TGTGCCACCGCCGAACCCGGGACAGGGACCTACGAGCAGTACTTC
18 | TRBJ2-3 | TRBV7-9 | NA | TRBD2 | CASSTSGGRRYSTDTQYF | TGTGCCAGCTCGACTAGCGGGGGCCGTCGATATAGCACAGATACGCAGTATTTT
16 | TRBJ2-3 | TRBV2 | NA | NA | CASSAGSGRSSDTQYF | TGTGCCAGCAGTGCGGGGTCGGGGAGAAGTTCGGATACGCAGTATTTT
14 | TRBJ1-4 | TRBV6-1 | NA | TRBD1 | CASSPQGGNEKLFF | TGTGCCAGCTCCCCGCAGGGGGGAAATGAAAAACTGTTTTTT
15 | TRBJ2-7 | TRBV5-4 | NA | TRBD2 | CASTRGTSGNHEQYF | TGTGCCAGCACCAGGGGGACTAGCGGAAACCACGAGCAGTACTTC
14 | TRBJ2-2 | TRBV18 | NA | TRBD1 | CASADDRVTGELFF | TGTGCCAGCGCAGACGACAGGGTCACCGGGGAGCTGTTTTTT
11 | TRBJ1-1 | TRBV30 | NA | NA | CAWSRDVEAFF | TGTGCCTGGAGTAGAGATGTCGAAGCTTTCTTT
12 | TRBJ1-2 | TRBV28 | NA | TRBD1 | CASSPPTGAYTF | TGTGCCAGCAGTCCCCCGACAGGGGCCTACACCTTC
12 | TRBJ1-4 | TRBV28 | once | NA | CASRQGNEKLFF | TGTGCCAGCAGACAGGGAAATGAAAAACTGTTTTTT
13 | TRBJ1-1 | TRBV6-5 | NA | NA | CASSYRRALEAFF | TGTGCCAGCAGTTACCGGAGGGCCCTTGAAGCTTTCTTT
18 | TRBJ2-2 | TRBV7-9 | NA | TRBD1 | CASRPTGQGRVNTGELFF | TGTGCCAGCAGACCGACCGGACAGGGGCGCGTGAACACCGGGGAGCTGTTTTTT
14 | TRBJ2-1 | TRBV7-7 | NA | NA | CASSLLGSDNEQFF | TGTGCCAGCAGCTTATTAGGCAGCGACAATGAGCAGTTCTTC
14 | TRBJ2-7 | TRBV9 | NA | NA | CASSVVDSTYEQYF | TGTGCCAGCAGCGTAGTTGACAGCACCTACGAGCAGTACTTC
15 | TRBJ2-5 | TRBV27 | NA | TRBD2 | CASSSISGGAETQYF | TGTGCCAGCAGTTCTATCAGCGGGGGGGCAGAGACCCAGTACTTC
14 | TRBJ2-1 | TRBV2 | NA | TRBD2 | CASISLAGGREQFF | TGTGCCAGCATTTCACTAGCGGGGGGGCGTGAGCAGTTCTTC
15 | TRBJ2-7 | TRBV18 | NA | TRBD1 | CASSPTGGARHEQYF | TGTGCCAGCTCACCCACAGGGGGCGCACGCCACGAGCAGTACTTC
15 | TRBJ2-1 | TRBV2 | NA | TRBD2 | CANGLAGGNDNEQFF | TGTGCCAATGGACTAGCGGGGGGAAATGACAATGAGCAGTTCTTC
17 | TRBJ2-7 | TRBV27 | NA | NA | CASSLSMPSGPRGLQYF | TGTGCCAGCAGTTTATCGATGCCCTCAGGCCCGCGGGGGCTGCAGTACTTC
14 | TRBJ2-7 | TRBV4-3 | NA | NA | CASSRTGSAYEQYF | TGCGCCAGCAGCCGCACAGGGAGTGCGTACGAGCAGTACTTC
13 | TRBJ1-1 | TRBV5-1 | NA | NA | CASSFQGSTEAFF | TGCGCCAGCAGCTTTCAGGGGAGCACTGAAGCTTTCTTT